The table lists the clone carrying this T cell receptor (beta chain) with many counts. Its antigen remains unknown. This CDR3 comprises 15 residues. Trimming removed 6 bases from V and 5 bases from J, with 17 bases in between. Germline V gene lookup returns CDR1 MNHEY and CDR2 SMNVEV (reference sequence). This entry comes from a study of T-cell memory formation after mild COVID-19. Study-level findings and limits: There was no confirmation that second-wave clones peaking on day 37 were SARS-CoV-2 specific. Contracting clones localized mainly to CM and EM when CD4+ and mainly to EMRA when CD8+.

Sample barcodes and UMIs were carried by the TCR alpha and TCR beta cDNA libraries that 5'RACE generated with constant-segment primers. TCRdb re-called the 5' RACE reads with MiXCR, one entry per CDR3 protein. The sample yields approximately 150,000 distinct CDR3 sequences, about 19% seen once. The V gene is TRBV27, the J gene TRBJ2-1; the D gene is possibly TRBD2 (6 bases). This receptor was identified in an adult woman who had mild COVID-19 (a few samples of this study predate the infection). Cell type and time point are not known. Sequenced input: PBMCs or a T cell subset sorted from them (not recorded which). The CDR3: CASRYGGSFNNEQFF. Written as DNA, the CDR3 is TGTGCCAGCAGATATGGAGGGTCCTTTAACAATGAGCAGTTCTTC.